The source of this T cell receptor (beta chain) is a study of shared clonotypes between healthy human individuals. Naive CD8 populations comprised CD45RO-negative cells positively selected for CCR7, excluding terminally differentiated effector memory CD45RA+ cells. The study, taken as a whole, reports: Generation of non-shared clonotypes was less probable than generation of clonotypes shared by all four donors.

Repertoires were generated with immunoSEQ multiplex PCR, while TCRdb's copy carries only in-frame clones and drops some. The sample includes approximately 740,000 clones, around 92% of them seen just once. With respect to this clone: Antigen specificity is unknown.

This CDR3 has 16 residues. With 6 bases removed from V and 0 bases from J, the gap between germline ends came to 18 bases. Germline CDR1 SNHLY, CDR2 FYNNEI. This sequence was found in a man between 25 and 39 years old in good health. This chain links TRBV2 with TRBJ2-7; the D is unclear. Sequenced input: naive CD8+ T cells sorted from blood. The CDR3 region is CASRGFSGPGSYEQYF. Here the CDR3 DNA reads TGTGCCAGCAGGGGGTTCAGTGGTCCCGGCTCCTACGAGCAGTACTTC. Based on the CDR3 plus reference TRBV2 and TRBJ2-7, the full variable domain is EPEVTQTPSHQVTQMGQEVILRCVPISNHLYFYWYRQILGQKVEFLVSFYNNEISEKSEIFDDQFSVERPDGSNFTLKIRSTKLEDSAMYFCASRGFSGPGSYEQYFGPGTRLTVT.